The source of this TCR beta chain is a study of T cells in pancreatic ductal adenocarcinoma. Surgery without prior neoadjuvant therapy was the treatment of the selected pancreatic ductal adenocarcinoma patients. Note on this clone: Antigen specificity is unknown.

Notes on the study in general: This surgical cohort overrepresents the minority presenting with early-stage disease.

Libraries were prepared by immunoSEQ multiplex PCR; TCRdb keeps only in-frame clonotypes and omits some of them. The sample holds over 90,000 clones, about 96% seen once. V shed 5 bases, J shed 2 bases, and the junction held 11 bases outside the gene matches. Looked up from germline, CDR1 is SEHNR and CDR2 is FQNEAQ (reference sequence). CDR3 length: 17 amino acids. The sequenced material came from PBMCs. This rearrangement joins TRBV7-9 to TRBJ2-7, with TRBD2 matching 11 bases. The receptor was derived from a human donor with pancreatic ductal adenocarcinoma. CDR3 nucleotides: TGTGCCAGCAGCCTTAGTGCGGGACTAGCGGCTACCTACGAGCAGTACTTC. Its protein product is CASSLSAGLAATYEQYF.